The following is a T cell receptor beta chain sequence with its context. Its specificity is unknown. The data were taken from a study of PD-1 blockade in classical Hodgkin lymphoma. Findings and caveats of the study: Underlying causes for the observed repertoire differences were not defined, possibly disease activity or prior therapy. By C4D1, diversity of CD4+ TCRs had risen significantly, whereas that of CD8+ TCRs had not. Prior to therapy, complete responders displayed diversity much like that of newly diagnosed patients.

Time point described: cycle 4 day 1 (C4D1), after around six weeks of nivolumab. Following autologous stem cell transplantation, relapse occurred in every patient, and exposure to brentuximab vedotin varied. Best outcomes ranged across complete response, partial response and progressive disease. Repertoires were generated with immunoSEQ multiplex PCR, while TCRdb's copy carries only in-frame clones and drops some. The sample lists around 17,000 clones; 60% to 75% were seen once. Germline CDR1 MGHRA, CDR2 YSYEKL. The V gene end was trimmed by 0 bases and the J gene end by 2 bases; junction bases not matched to a gene: 10. The CDR3 covers 18 residues.

Source: peripheral blood mononuclear cells (PBMCs), taken before the fourth cycle of nivolumab. This TCR derives from a human donor with classical Hodgkin lymphoma. The rearrangement links TRBV4-1 to TRBJ2-4; 7 nucleotides match TRBD1. CDR3 coding DNA: TGCGCCAGCAGCCAAGATGACAGGGTCTATTTAACCAAAAACATTCAGTACTTC. Translation: CASSQDDRVYLTKNIQYF.